This T cell receptor (beta chain) derives from a study of T cell repertoires in cytomegalovirus infection. Study context: Recently identified HLA-C-restricted and well-studied HLA-B-restricted CMV epitopes were used. It can be stated that public TCR beta signatures indicated CMV infection as well as a matching HLA type. Study outcomes and limitations: Dominating the ex vivo response were HLA-C-restricted CMV-specific TCR beta clonotypes.

This CDR3 has 13 residues. CDR1 MDHEN and CDR2 SYDVKM come from the germline V gene. V was shortened by 2 bases and J by 8 bases, with 9 bases between the two germline ends. This clonotype occurred a few times. Its antigen remains unknown. TCRdb ran MiXCR on the reads and lists one entry per CDR3 protein. Here the sample spans about 110,000 distinct CDR3 sequences, less than 55% being singletons. The origin of this receptor is a human donor in good health (CMV status not recorded). Some clones in this sample may be carry-over from other donors' samples. J is TRBJ1-4 and V is TRBV28, with a tentative D call TRBD1 (5 bases). This specimen consisted of CD8+ T cells from cultured PBMCs, obtained from culture after CMV antigen stimulation. For the CDR3, the DNA is TGTGCCAGCAGTTTAGCCGGGACCGAAAAACTGTTTTTT. Residues: CASSLAGTEKLFF.